This TCR beta chain was sequenced during a study of Ad26.COV2.S vaccination and SARS-CoV-2 variants. Background on the study: Donor had been placed in the Ad26.COV2.S arm of the COV1001 trial. Intramuscular Ad26.COV2.S doses were given once or twice, 56 days apart.

The treatment was: some 19 received Ad26.COV2.S at low or high dose, single or two shots; 5 received placebo; per-sample allocation not given. Specimens were obtained on day 63 following the first vaccine or placebo injection. The V gene's germline CDR1 is KGHSH and CDR2 LQKENI. The CDR3 sequence is 15 residues long. V was shortened by 3 bases and J by 3 bases, with 14 bases between the two germline ends. Sequenced by immunoSEQ multiplex PCR; TCRdb stores in-frame clones only, minus some. The profile covers 380,000 or so clones, with about 83% appearing a single time and nearly 7.5% taken by the ten largest.

The material was peripheral blood, obtained in a trial of Ad26.COV2.S vaccine versus placebo. The J gene is TRBJ1-2, the V gene TRBV18; D possibly corresponds to TRBD1 (6 bases). The receptor was isolated from a person between 18 and 65 years old who received the Ad26.COV2.S COVID-19 vaccine or a placebo. DNA of the CDR3: TGTGCCAGCTCACCGTTCGACAGGTTGGACTATGGCTACACCTTC. Protein: CASSPFDRLDYGYTF.